This T cell receptor (beta chain) emerged from a study of T cells in Graves' hyperthyroidism and ophthalmopathy. Points from the study as a whole: The model identified upcoming ophthalmopathy a median approximately six months ahead of onset.

In regard to this clonotype: Its specificity is unknown.

Researchers barred patients who had uncontrolled infection, other autoimmune disease, pregnancy or lactation. Amplified TCR beta CDR3 regions derived from RNA transcripts. HTBI primers were employed in a first-round RT-PCR of the TCR CDR3. TCRdb independently ran MiXCR on the multiplex PCR reads; one entry per CDR3 protein. The data contain about 640,000 distinct CDR3 sequences, less than 25% of them singletons. The V and J ends lost 0 bases and 6 bases respectively, with 13 bases between them. From germline, CDR1 is SGHRS and CDR2 YFSETQ. This CDR3 has 15 amino acids. The chain recombines TRBV5-1 with TRBJ2-1; possibly TRBD1 for D (6 bases). The sequence derives from a young man with Graves' ophthalmopathy. The sample consisted of blood. CDR3 DNA sequence: TGCGCCAGCAGCTTGGCCGGGACAAATTTCAATGAGCAGTTCTTC. Its protein is CASSLAGTNFNEQFF.